This TCR beta chain was sequenced in a study of T cells in Graves' hyperthyroidism and ophthalmopathy. The germline V and J ends were trimmed by 3 bases and 2 bases, with 7 bases remaining between them. This CDR3 comprises 12 residues. Germline V gives CDR1 GTSNPN, CDR2 SVGIG (reference sequence). This clonotype was seen ten or more times. Template material for amplifying TCR beta CDR3 regions consisted of RNA transcripts. TCR CDR3 underwent first-round RT-PCR with the HTBI primer set. TCRdb re-called the multiplex PCR reads through MiXCR, storing one row per CDR3 protein. The table records 300,000 to 400,000 distinct CDR3 sequences, about 13% of them present only once.

The sequenced sample was blood. The J gene is TRBJ1-1, the V gene TRBV30; D gene ambiguous. The sequence was obtained from a woman between 18 and 30 years old with Graves' hyperthyroidism. CDR3 bases: TGTGCCTGGAGGTGGGGAAACACTGAAGCTTTCTTT. This encodes CAWRWGNTEAFF.